These 31 T cell receptor beta chains share one sample of origin, sequenced in a study of PD-1 blockade in classical Hodgkin lymphoma. Time point given: cycle 4 day 1 (C4D1), after 6 weeks of nivolumab. Exposure to brentuximab vedotin varied, and each patient had relapsed following autologous stem cell transplantation. Produced via immunoSEQ multiplex PCR; TCRdb's table is partial and in-frame only. Of around 100,000 clones listed, about nine tenths are singletons. The sequences come from peripheral blood mononuclear cells (PBMCs), collected before the fourth cycle of nivolumab. These receptors came from a human donor with classical Hodgkin lymphoma.

The chain links TRBV7-2 to TRBJ2-1, with 7 bases aligning to TRBD2. V was clipped by 5 bases and J by 8 bases; unmatched bases: 15. Germline V gene lookup returns CDR1 SGHTA and CDR2 FQGNSA. This CDR3 comprises 16 residues. CDR3 nucleotides: TGTGCCAGCAGCCAAGCAATTAGCGGGCCCGGGGATGAGCAGTTCTTC. Translating it yields CASSQAISGPGDEQFF.

The chain is built from TRBV7-9 and TRBJ2-6; 7 nucleotides line up with TRBD1. J gave up 4 bases and V 5 bases, and 8 bases lay outside the gene matches. The CDR3 runs to 16 residues. Germline values: CDR1 SEHNR, CDR2 FQNEAQ (reference sequence). CDR3 loop: CASSVHRGLGANVLTF. CDR3 nucleotide sequence: TGTGCCAGCAGCGTCCACAGGGGTCTGGGGGCCAACGTCCTGACTTTC.

The chain employs TRBV4-3 and TRBJ2-1; 10 nucleotides agree with TRBD1. Germline CDR1 and CDR2: LGHNA and YSLEER. The CDR3 covers 16 residues. After removal of 3 bases from V and 3 bases from J, the junction contained 5 bases not matched to a gene. The CDR3 nucleotides are TGCGCCAGCAGCCACGGGACAGGGGTAAACTACAATGAGCAGTTCTTC. Amino acid sequence: CASSHGTGVNYNEQFF.

V is TRBV7-6 and J is TRBJ1-5; tentative D call: TRBD1 (6 bases). The CDR3 is 14 amino acids. The germline V gene encodes CDR1 SGHVS and CDR2 FNYEAQ. V was cut by 5 bases and J by 1 base, with 9 bases left in between. Here the CDR3 DNA reads TGTGCCAGCAGCCTCGGACAGAGCAATCAGCCCCAGCATTTT. Protein sequence: CASSLGQSNQPQHF.

The table lists this clone with many counts. CDR3 in amino acids: CASVDRENTEAFF. In DNA form, the CDR3 reads TGTGCCAGCGTGGACAGAGAAAACACTGAAGCTTTCTTT. J is TRBJ1-1 and V is TRBV2; maybe TRBD1 (6 bases). The CDR3 consists of 13 residues. V was pared by 8 bases and J by 2 bases, with 12 bases between. Germline V lookup: CDR1 SNHLY, CDR2 FYNNEI.

This clone was found once. This chain joins TRBV28 and TRBJ1-2; D is unclear. The CDR3 is 13 amino acids. The V and J ends lost 10 bases and 7 bases respectively, with 19 bases between them. Per germline, CDR1 MDHEN and CDR2 SYDVKM. The CDR3 region has the DNA TGTGCCATCATGGCACAGATTAATCTTGGCTACACCTTC. This codes for CAIMAQINLGYTF.

This clone is a singleton in its sample. V gene TRBV6-1 combines with J gene TRBJ2-2; no definite D call. This CDR3 is 14 amino acids long. V dropped 1 base and J dropped 2 bases, with 5 bases sitting between them. Germline V lookup: CDR1 MNHNS, CDR2 SASEGT. The CDR3 protein is CASSEDRNTGELFF. CDR3 in DNA: TGTGCCAGCAGTGAAGACCGAAACACCGGGGAGCTGTTTTTT.

This clone was observed a handful of times. The rearrangement uses TRBV29-1 and TRBJ1-1; weak D call: TRBD1 (5 bases). The V and J ends lost 6 bases and 2 bases respectively, with 10 bases between them. Germline loops: CDR1 SQVTM, CDR2 ANQGSEA. This CDR3 comprises 12 residues. The CDR3 here is CSVQTDNTEAFF. The CDR3, as DNA: TGCAGCGTACAGACAGATAACACTGAAGCTTTCTTT.

The CDR3, as DNA: TGTGCCAGCAGTTCCGGACAGGGCTTACAGCCCCAGCATTTT. It codes for CASSSGQGLQPQHF. V usage is TRBV7-9 and J usage is TRBJ1-5; the match to TRBD1 covers 8 bases. The CDR3 consists of 14 residues. The trim removed 6 bases at V and 7 bases at J, leaving 8 bases unmatched. Germline values: CDR1 SEHNR, CDR2 FQNEAQ (reference sequence).

This clone has only one observation. The gene calls are TRBV11-2 and TRBJ1-1, with a tentative D call TRBD1 (6 bases). V dropped 0 bases and J dropped 7 bases, with 15 bases sitting between them. The germline gives CDR1 SGHAT, CDR2 FQNNGV. This CDR3 region has 15 residues. CDR3 protein: CASSLEFTGLVEAFF. DNA of the CDR3: TGTGCCAGCAGCTTAGAGTTCACAGGGCTAGTTGAAGCTTTCTTT.

The rearrangement joins TRBV11-3 to TRBJ2-7; D unclear. Trimming removed 3 bases from V and 5 bases from J, with 14 bases in between. Germline values: CDR1 SGHNT, CDR2 YENEEA. This CDR3 comprises 14 residues. CDR3 protein: CASSFGGNHHEQYF. In nucleotides, the CDR3 is TGTGCCAGCAGCTTTGGCGGCAACCACCACGAGCAGTACTTC.

V usage is TRBV10-2 and J usage is TRBJ1-2; unclear D gene. The V gene lost 1 base and the J gene lost 2 bases, with 2 bases spanning the gap. Per the germline V gene, CDR1 is WSHSY and CDR2 is SAAADI. The CDR3 runs to 12 residues. Here the CDR3 reads CASSELNYGYTF. The CDR3 DNA follows: TGCGCCAGCAGTGAGTTGAACTATGGCTACACCTTC.

This chain connects TRBV18 to TRBJ2-7, with D perhaps TRBD2 (5 bases). The CDR3 length is 16 residues. The V gene lost 0 bases and the J gene lost 0 bases, with 12 bases spanning the gap. Germline V gene lookup returns CDR1 KGHSH and CDR2 LQKENI. The CDR3 sequence is CASSPPRVAVSYEQYF. The CDR3 DNA follows: TGTGCCAGCTCACCACCGAGGGTTGCGGTCTCCTACGAGCAGTACTTC.

The V and J genes are TRBV7-2 and TRBJ2-1; TRBD2 matches at 10 bases. The germline V gene encodes CDR1 SGHTA and CDR2 FQGNSA. This CDR3 spans 15 amino acids. With V trimmed by 1 base and J by 6 bases, 3 bases remained unmatched. The CDR3: CASSLVSGGSNEQFF. In DNA, the CDR3 is TGTGCCAGCAGCTTAGTTAGCGGGGGGAGCAATGAGCAGTTCTTC. The full variable domain, with the rest looked up from reference TRBV7-2 and TRBJ2-1, is GAGVSQSPSNKVTEKGKDVELRCDPISGHTALYWYRQSLGQGLEFLIYFQGNSAPDKSGLPSDRFSAERTGGSVSTLTIQRTQQEDSAVYLCASSLVSGGSNEQFFGPGTRLTVL.

The chain carries TRBV11-2 and TRBJ2-7; D gene uncertain. The CDR3 sequence is 12 residues long. V gave up 4 bases and J gave up 6 bases, with 10 bases separating them. Germline assignment: CDR1 SGHAT and CDR2 FQNNGV. The chain's CDR3 is CASSSTGSEQYF. The CDR3 DNA is TGTGCCAGCAGCTCAACGGGCTCCGAGCAGTACTTC.

The chain couples TRBV9 to TRBJ1-1, with D perhaps matching TRBD1 (5 bases). Trimming shortened V by 2 bases and J by 6 bases, and 11 bases separated the two germline ends. The germline V gene encodes CDR1 SGDLS and CDR2 YYNGEE. CDR3 length equals 13 residues. The CDR3 loop is CASSVGGWSEAFF. Here the CDR3 DNA reads TGTGCCAGCAGCGTGGGGGGTTGGTCTGAAGCTTTCTTT.

The rearrangement joins TRBV7-3 to TRBJ2-3; D is unclear. Germline V gene data show CDR1 as SGHTA and CDR2 as FQGTGA. Trimming removed 6 bases from V and 0 bases from J, with 13 bases in between. The CDR3 totals 15 residues. CDR3: CASSRRRGSTDTQYF. In DNA form, the CDR3 reads TGTGCCAGCAGTCGGCGACGTGGAAGCACAGATACGCAGTATTTT. Combining the CDR3 with reference TRBV7-3 and TRBJ2-3 gives the whole variable domain GAGVSQTPSNKVTEKGKYVELRCDPISGHTALYWYRQSLGQGPEFLIYFQGTGAADDSGLPNDRFFAVRPEGSVSTLKIQRTERGDSAVYLCASSRRRGSTDTQYFGPGTRLTVL.

The sample holds one count of this clone. The rearrangement links TRBV11-2 to TRBJ2-2; the match to TRBD2 covers 10 bases. Unmatched junction bases numbered 6, after V lost 5 bases and J lost 3 bases. The CDR3 spans 16 residues. Germline CDR1 is SGHAT and CDR2 is FQNNGV. CDR3 amino acids: CASSSPSGGDTGELFF. CDR3 DNA sequence: TGTGCCAGCAGCAGCCCCAGCGGGGGGGACACCGGGGAGCTGTTTTTT.

The rearrangement links TRBV7-2 to TRBJ1-3, with D unclear. The V gene lost 5 bases and the J gene lost 4 bases, with 9 bases spanning the gap. The CDR3 covers 13 residues. Germline CDR1 and CDR2: SGHTA and FQGNSA. The CDR3 sequence: CASSPVWGNTIYF. CDR3 coding DNA: TGTGCCAGCAGCCCAGTGTGGGGAAACACCATATATTTT.

The rearrangement joins TRBV7-8 to TRBJ2-7; D remains unclear. V dropped 2 bases and J dropped 6 bases, with 5 bases sitting between them. This CDR3 spans 11 amino acids. The V gene's germline CDR1 is SGHVS and CDR2 FQNEAQ. The CDR3 DNA reads TGTGCCAGCAGCTTACGTTCCGAGCAGTACTTC. This gives the protein CASSLRSEQYF.

CDR3 coding DNA: TGTGCCAGCAGCCCCGGGACAGGGCCGGGGAGGGAGCAGTACTTC. Translating it yields CASSPGTGPGREQYF. The V and J genes are TRBV7-8 and TRBJ2-7, with TRBD1 identical over 9 bases. Trimming took 5 bases from V and 7 from J; bases not matched to a gene: 12. The CDR3 extends over 15 amino acids. Germline V gene data show CDR1 as SGHVS and CDR2 as FQNEAQ. Together with reference TRBV7-8 and TRBJ2-7, the CDR3 gives the full variable domain: GAGVSQSPRYKVAKRGQDVALRCDPISGHVSLFWYQQALGQGPEFLTYFQNEAQLDKSGLPSDRFFAERPEGSVSTLKIQRTQQEDSAVYLCASSPGTGPGREQYFGPGTRLTVT.

The chain couples TRBV11-2 to TRBJ1-4; 7 nucleotides line up with TRBD1. Germline CDR1 SGHAT, CDR2 FQNNGV. The CDR3 has 16 amino acids. Unmatched junction bases numbered 3, after V lost 0 bases and J lost 2 bases. CDR3 residues: CASSLEGGGTNEKLFF. For the CDR3, the DNA is TGTGCCAGCAGCTTAGAAGGAGGGGGCACTAATGAAAAACTGTTTTTT. The full variable domain, with the rest looked up from reference TRBV11-2 and TRBJ1-4, is EAGVAQSPRYKIIEKRQSVAFWCNPISGHATLYWYQQILGQGPKLLIQFQNNGVVDDSQLPKDRFSAERLKGVDSTLKIQPAKLEDSAVYLCASSLEGGGTNEKLFFGSGTQLSVL.

The chain employs TRBV28 and TRBJ2-3; 8 bases fit TRBD1. With V trimmed by 5 bases and J by 2 bases, 6 bases remained unmatched. This CDR3 region has 15 residues. Germline V gives CDR1 MDHEN, CDR2 SYDVKM. The chain's CDR3 is CASSGYRGSTDTQYF. For the CDR3, the DNA is TGTGCCAGCAGTGGCTACAGGGGGTCCACAGATACGCAGTATTTT.

V is TRBV5-5 and J is TRBJ1-5, with D possibly being TRBD1 (5 bases). Trimming shortened V by 5 bases and J by 6 bases, and 18 bases separated the two germline ends. This CDR3 has 15 residues. Germline V lookup: CDR1 SGHKS, CDR2 YYEKEE (reference sequence). The CDR3 coding sequence is TGTGCCAGCAGTATTCAGGGTTTTAGTAGTCAGCCCCAGCATTTT. Its protein is CASSIQGFSSQPQHF.

This clone was counted only a few times. V and J are TRBV30 and TRBJ1-1; tentatively, D is TRBD1 (6 bases). The CDR3 loop spans 12 amino acids. V was pared by 3 bases and J by 8 bases, with 13 bases between. Per germline, CDR1 GTSNPN and CDR2 SVGIG (reference sequence). CDR3 sequence (DNA): TGTGCCTGGAGCCGAGGACAGTTCGAAGCTTTCTTT. This encodes CAWSRGQFEAFF.

CDR3 sequence reads: CASRSGPYNEQFF. The CDR3 DNA reads TGTGCCAGCAGGAGCGGGCCGTACAATGAGCAGTTCTTC. The rearrangement links TRBV27 to TRBJ2-1, with D possibly matching TRBD2 (6 bases). The CDR3 consists of 13 residues. Germline V lookup: CDR1 MNHEY, CDR2 SMNVEV (reference sequence). Between the trimmed V and J ends, which lost 6 bases and 4 bases, there was a span of 10 bases.

This sequence joins TRBV2 and TRBJ1-5, with unresolved D. The germline CDR1 and CDR2 sequences are SNHLY and FYNNEI. V was shortened by 3 bases and J by 6 bases, with 3 bases between the two germline ends. The CDR3 covers 11 residues. The CDR3 nucleotides read TGTGCCAGCAGTGACGGTCAGCCCCAGCATTTT. Its protein product is CASSDGQPQHF. The whole variable domain, remainder taken from reference TRBV2 and TRBJ1-5, is EPEVTQTPSHQVTQMGQEVILRCVPISNHLYFYWYRQILGQKVEFLVSFYNNEISEKSEIFDDQFSVERPDGSNFTLKIRSTKLEDSAMYFCASSDGQPQHFGDGTRLSIL.

V usage is TRBV5-3 and J usage is TRBJ2-7; a weak D match, TRBD2 (7 bases). TRBV5-3 is designated an ORF whose function remains uncertain. The CDR3 length is 15 residues. Between the trimmed V and J ends, which lost 5 bases and 5 bases, there was a span of 20 bases. For the CDR3, the DNA is TGTGCCAGAAGGTTCGATCTAGGGGGGGTTGACGAGCAGTACTTC. Amino acid sequence: CARRFDLGGVDEQYF.

The gene calls are TRBV6-5 and TRBJ2-3, with 9 nucleotides matching TRBD2. There are 16 residues in the CDR3. The ends lost 0 bases at V and 4 bases at J; junction bases unmatched: 5. The germline V gene encodes CDR1 MNHEY and CDR2 SVGAGI. The DNA for the CDR3 is TGTGCCAGCAGTTACTCCGGCGGGGGGGCCCCAGATACGCAGTATTTT. Protein: CASSYSGGGAPDTQYF.

This clone is a singleton in its sample. This chain uses TRBV5-6 with TRBJ1-4; unclear D gene. V was shortened by 2 bases and J by 7 bases, with 24 bases between the two germline ends. Germline-derived CDR1 and CDR2 are SGHDT and YYEEEE. The CDR3 consists of 18 residues. CDR3 protein: CASSLFGVGASEGEKLFF. CDR3 nucleotide sequence: TGTGCCAGCAGCTTATTCGGTGTTGGAGCTTCGGAAGGTGAAAAACTGTTTTTT.

The chain recombines TRBV19 with TRBJ1-1; no firm D call. The CDR3 runs to 12 residues. The V end was cut by 5 bases, the J end by 4 bases, with 8 bases between. CDR1 is LNHDA, CDR2 SQIVND, per germline (reference sequence). The CDR3 region is CASSPRSTEAFF. The CDR3 DNA reads TGTGCCAGTAGTCCCCGAAGCACTGAAGCTTTCTTT.